Presented here are 27 T cell receptor beta chains from one specimen sequenced in a study of T cell changes during pregnancy in multiple sclerosis (dated by TCRdb to the late 2010s). Library prep was done by the immunoSEQ multiplex PCR assay. TCRdb retrieved this table from immuneACCESS and kept in-frame rearrangements only. Not all clones are present; in checked studies, unresolved V genes account for under half, and no reason is known for the remainder. For this sample there are 15,000 to 20,000 clones; roughly 84% appear just once. The top ten hold 8.5% to 10% of the sample. The material sequenced was CD8+ T cells from peripheral blood mononuclear cells, taken after pregnancy. The receptors were sampled from a female donor with multiple sclerosis, enrolled in a pregnancy study.

This sequence joins TRBV6-1 and TRBJ2-7; D uncertain. Germline V lookup: CDR1 MNHNS, CDR2 SASEGT. There are 16 residues in the CDR3. V lost 0 bases and J 0 bases, leaving 12 bases between the germline ends. The CDR3 DNA reads TGTGCCAGCAGTGAAGCCCCCACAGTTGTCTCCTACGAGCAGTACTTC. Its translation is CASSEAPTVVSYEQYF.

The rearrangement uses TRBV6-1 and TRBJ2-7; possible D gene TRBD2, 5 bases. The CDR3 has 15 residues. From germline, CDR1 is MNHNS and CDR2 SASEGT. Trimming removed 9 bases from V and 2 bases from J, with 20 bases in between. The chain's CDR3 is CASSTEDSATYEQYF. The CDR3 coding sequence is TGTGCCAGTTCGACGGAGGATTCGGCTACCTACGAGCAGTACTTC.

This rearrangement joins TRBV6-5 to TRBJ2-7; D uncertain. Trimming left V 6 bases short and J 4 bases short, with 10 bases between. Germline values: CDR1 MNHEY, CDR2 SVGAGI. CDR3 length: 12 residues. DNA of the CDR3: TGTGCCAGCAGCCCGACAACATACGAGCAGTACTTC. Translated: CASSPTTYEQYF.

Concerning this clone: This CDR3 is also generated by other DNA sequences in the sample. This rearrangement joins TRBV11-3 to TRBJ1-1, with TRBD1 matching over 7 bases. Germline values: CDR1 SGHNT, CDR2 YENEEA. V was pared by 3 bases and J by 0 bases, with 4 bases of the junction left unmatched. The CDR3 runs 15 residues. In nucleotides, the CDR3 is TGTGCCAGCAGCTTTAAGGGACAGCTGAACACTGAAGCTTTCTTT. It is translated as CASSFKGQLNTEAFF.

The V gene is TRBV5-1, the J gene TRBJ2-1, with a possible D match to TRBD1 (5 bases). This CDR3 is built from 14 residues. The V gene's germline CDR1 is SGHRS and CDR2 YFSETQ. The V end was cut by 0 bases, the J end by 9 bases, with 13 bases between. The CDR3 is CASSLGRDVAEQFF. The CDR3 region has the DNA TGCGCCAGCAGCTTGGGCAGGGATGTGGCTGAGCAGTTCTTC.

The J gene is TRBJ2-7, the V gene TRBV28; 9 bases fit TRBD1. V lost 3 bases and J lost 3; bases outside the gene matches: 3. Germline V CDR1 and CDR2: MDHEN, SYDVKM. The CDR3 extends over 14 amino acids. CDR3 coding DNA: TGTGCCAGCAGTTTTGGGGACAGGGACTACGAGCAGTACTTC. Its protein product is CASSFGDRDYEQYF.

The J gene is TRBJ1-2, the V gene TRBV4-3; perhaps TRBD1 as D (5 bases). The germline V gene encodes CDR1 LGHNA and CDR2 YSLEER. The CDR3 consists of 17 residues. Trimming took 4 bases from V and 6 from J, leaving 24 bases between them. CDR3 bases: TGCGCCAGCAGCCCGTCCCCTGGCAGGGCTTGGCTGGATGGCTACACCTTC. As protein: CASSPSPGRAWLDGYTF.

This clone was seen just once. This chain links TRBV7-2 with TRBJ2-1; unclear D gene. The V gene's germline CDR1 is SGHTA and CDR2 FQGNSA. Trimming removed 2 bases at V and 9 bases at J, with 11 bases between. The CDR3 length is 13 residues. The CDR3 DNA follows: TGTGCCAGCAGCTTACCCCCTATATTTGAGCAGTTCTTC. This sequence encodes CASSLPPIFEQFF. Supplemented by reference TRBV7-2 and TRBJ2-1, the full variable domain reads GAGVSQSPSNKVTEKGKDVELRCDPISGHTALYWYRQSLGQGLEFLIYFQGNSAPDKSGLPSDRFSAERTGGSVSTLTIQRTQQEDSAVYLCASSLPPIFEQFFGPGTRLTVL.

This clone has only one observation. The V and J genes are TRBV19 and TRBJ2-7; TRBD1 agrees at 7 bases. This CDR3 comprises 15 residues. Germline trimming cut 5 bases from V and 4 bases from J; bases unmatched to any gene: 11. Germline lookup yields CDR1 LNHDA and CDR2 SQIVND (reference sequence). CDR3 in DNA: TGTGCCAGTAGTCCAGACAGGGACCGACGGTACGAGCAGTACTTC. Protein: CASSPDRDRRYEQYF.

The rearrangement uses TRBV28 and TRBJ2-7; 8 nucleotides align to TRBD2. Looked up from germline, CDR1 is MDHEN and CDR2 is SYDVKM. The CDR3 sequence is 16 residues long. Trimming at V came to 5 bases and at J to 0 bases, leaving 9 bases not matched to a gene. The CDR3 sequence is CASSRLATQNSYEQYF. CDR3 nucleotides: TGTGCCAGCAGTAGACTAGCGACACAAAACTCCTACGAGCAGTACTTC. The whole variable domain, remainder taken from reference TRBV28 and TRBJ2-7, is DVKVTQSSRYLVKRTGEKVFLECVQDMDHENMFWYRQDPGLGLRLIYFSYDVKMKEKGDIPEGYSVSREKKERFSLILESASTNQTSMYLCASSRLATQNSYEQYFGPGTRLTVT.

Only one count was recorded for this clone. The genes are TRBV7-9 and TRBJ1-5; D is perhaps TRBD1 (6 bases). V lost 4 bases, J lost 0 bases, and 7 bases lay in between. The CDR3 length is 14 residues. The V gene's germline CDR1 is SEHNR and CDR2 FQNEAQ (reference sequence). DNA of the CDR3: TGTGCCAGCAGCTCAGGGGTTAGCAATCAGCCCCAGCATTTT. Translated, it gives CASSSGVSNQPQHF.

This chain uses TRBV2 with TRBJ1-1; D gene ambiguous. Germline CDR1 and CDR2: SNHLY and FYNNEI. Deletions cut 8 bases from V and 10 bases from J, with 14 bases between. This CDR3 is 11 amino acids long. CDR3 loop: CASFHGDGAFF. In DNA form, the CDR3 reads TGTGCCAGCTTCCACGGGGATGGAGCTTTCTTT.

This clone was recorded a few times. The DNA of the CDR3 is TGTGCCAGCAGCTCCCCACAGGGTCGGAGCACAGATACGCAGTATTTT. Its translation: CASSSPQGRSTDTQYF. The chain carries TRBV11-3 and TRBJ2-3; TRBD1 might be the D (6 bases). The CDR3 has 16 residues. Deletions cut 4 bases from V and 0 bases from J, with 14 bases between. Germline-derived CDR1 and CDR2 are SGHNT and YENEEA.

The rearrangement uses TRBV7-3 and TRBJ2-1; weak D call: TRBD2 (6 bases). The V and J ends lost 2 bases and 9 bases respectively, with 17 bases between them. Per germline, CDR1 SGHTA and CDR2 FQGTGA. This CDR3 has 15 amino acids. CDR3 sequence: CASSLGGGGVGEQFF. CDR3 DNA: TGTGCCAGCAGCTTAGGAGGCGGAGGGGTGGGTGAGCAGTTCTTC.

This clone was recorded a few times. The chain carries TRBV6-1 and TRBJ1-2; TRBD1 agrees at 7 bases. The junction had 2 bases not matched to a gene; V was cut back by 5 bases and J by 2 bases. This CDR3 has 13 residues. Germline values: CDR1 MNHNS, CDR2 SASEGT. The DNA for the CDR3 is TGTGCCAGCAGTCCGGGACAGAACTATGGCTACACCTTC. This translates into CASSPGQNYGYTF.

The chain combines TRBV27 with TRBJ2-2, with 8 positions matching TRBD2. CDR3 size: 17 residues. Germline V gene sequence: CDR1 MNHEY, CDR2 SMNVEV (reference sequence). The V segment lost 5 bases and the J segment 6 bases; nucleotides outside the gene matches: 14. This CDR3 is CASSPNPGTRNAGELFF. The CDR3 nucleotides read TGTGCCAGCAGTCCAAATCCCGGGACTAGAAACGCCGGGGAGCTGTTTTTT.

The chain uses TRBV2 and TRBJ1-5; 8 nucleotides agree with TRBD1. J gave up 1 base and V 4 bases, and 3 bases lay outside the gene matches. This CDR3 region has 15 residues. In germline, CDR1 is SNHLY, CDR2 FYNNEI. DNA of the CDR3: TGTGCCAGCAGTGGATGGACAGGGAGCAATCAGCCCCAGCATTTT. Encoded protein: CASSGWTGSNQPQHF. Complete variable domain (other parts from reference TRBV2 and TRBJ1-5): EPEVTQTPSHQVTQMGQEVILRCVPISNHLYFYWYRQILGQKVEFLVSFYNNEISEKSEIFDDQFSVERPDGSNFTLKIRSTKLEDSAMYFCASSGWTGSNQPQHFGDGTRLSIL.

The rearrangement links TRBV6-1 to TRBJ1-4, with no clear D. Looked up from germline, CDR1 is MNHNS and CDR2 is SASEGT. The CDR3 has 15 residues. Trimming removed 1 base from V and 7 bases from J, with 13 bases in between. CDR3 nucleotides: TGTGCCAGCAGTGAAGGTACCGGGGTGACTGAAAAACTGTTTTTT. This sequence encodes CASSEGTGVTEKLFF.

The chain joins TRBV7-9 to TRBJ1-2; D uncertain. Trimming removed 5 bases from V and 1 base from J, with 11 bases in between. The germline V gene has CDR1 SEHNR and CDR2 FQNEAQ (reference sequence). The CDR3 is made up of 14 amino acids. Here the CDR3 reads CASSPVPDNYGYTF. The CDR3 bases are TGTGCCAGCAGCCCTGTTCCAGATAACTATGGCTACACCTTC. Combining the CDR3 with reference TRBV7-9 and TRBJ1-2 gives the whole variable domain DTGVSQNPRHKITKRGQNVTFRCDPISEHNRLYWYRQTLGQGPEFLTYFQNEAQLEKSRLLSDRFSAERPKGSFSTLEIQRTEQGDSAMYLCASSPVPDNYGYTFGSGTRLTVV.

The rearrangement links TRBV6-4 to TRBJ2-3; 7 positions agree with TRBD2. V lost 2 bases to trimming and J lost 0 bases; unmatched junction nucleotides: 5. The CDR3 loop spans 16 amino acids. Germline V gives CDR1 MRHNA, CDR2 SNTAGT. CDR3 sequence reads: CASSDSGGSSTDTQYF. In nucleotides, the CDR3 is TGTGCCAGCAGTGACAGTGGCGGGAGCAGCACAGATACGCAGTATTTT.

This rearrangement joins TRBV6-1 to TRBJ2-5; the match to TRBD1 covers 8 bases. The trim removed 5 bases at V and 2 bases at J, leaving 7 bases unmatched. This CDR3 contains 15 residues. CDR1 and CDR2 (germline): MNHNS, SASEGT. CDR3 loop: CASSPQTGEQETQYF. The CDR3, as DNA: TGTGCCAGCAGTCCTCAGACAGGGGAGCAAGAGACCCAGTACTTC.

The chain uses TRBV7-9 and TRBJ2-3; 7 positions agree with TRBD2. This CDR3 is 15 amino acids long. Per the germline V gene, CDR1 is SEHNR and CDR2 is FQNEAQ (reference sequence). The V and J ends lost 1 base and 1 base, in that order; junction bases with no gene match: 2. The CDR3 reads CASSLELARTDTQYF. Here the CDR3 DNA reads TGTGCCAGCAGCTTAGAACTAGCGCGCACAGATACGCAGTATTTT. The full variable domain, with the rest looked up from reference TRBV7-9 and TRBJ2-3, is DTGVSQNPRHKITKRGQNVTFRCDPISEHNRLYWYRQTLGQGPEFLTYFQNEAQLEKSRLLSDRFSAERPKGSFSTLEIQRTEQGDSAMYLCASSLELARTDTQYFGPGTRLTVL.

The gene calls are TRBV19 and TRBJ1-3; 7 bases match TRBD1. Germline assignment: CDR1 LNHDA and CDR2 SQIVND (reference sequence). This CDR3 contains 16 residues. V was clipped by 3 bases and J by 0 bases; unmatched bases: 5. CDR3 amino acids: CASSMVTGSSGNTIYF. CDR3 sequence (DNA): TGTGCCAGTAGTATGGTGACAGGGAGCTCTGGAAACACCATATATTTT.

This chain joins TRBV6-1 and TRBJ1-4, with D perhaps TRBD1 (5 bases). Looked up from germline, CDR1 is MNHNS and CDR2 is SASEGT. Between the trimmed V and J ends, which lost 1 base and 5 bases, there was a span of 11 bases. The CDR3 has 15 residues. CDR3 loop: CASSEDTGGNEKLFF. CDR3 sequence (DNA): TGTGCCAGCAGTGAAGATACTGGGGGGAATGAAAAACTGTTTTTT.

The chain links TRBV19 to TRBJ2-1; perhaps TRBD1 as D (5 bases). The CDR3 extends over 15 amino acids. The V gene's germline CDR1 is LNHDA and CDR2 SQIVND (reference sequence). The V end was cut by 5 bases, the J end by 7 bases, with 18 bases between. The CDR3 DNA sequence: TGTGCCAGTAGTCCCGACCTGGGCAACAGGAATGAGCAGTTCTTC. It is translated as CASSPDLGNRNEQFF.

CDR3 residues: CASSSPLERVGDTQYF. The CDR3, as DNA: TGTGCCAGCAGCTCCCCCCTTGAGAGGGTTGGAGATACGCAGTATTTT. The chain employs TRBV7-2 and TRBJ2-3; a possible D gene is TRBD2 (5 bases). CDR3 length equals 16 residues. Germline values: CDR1 SGHTA, CDR2 FQGNSA. The ends were cut back, 4 bases at V and 5 bases at J, with 19 bases in the middle.

By sample share, this clone is medium-sized. The chain joins TRBV14 to TRBJ2-5, with 7 positions matching TRBD1. This CDR3 is built from 16 residues. Germline assignment: CDR1 SGHDN and CDR2 FVKESK. V lost 5 bases, J lost 5 bases, and 14 bases stayed unmatched. The CDR3 region has the DNA TGTGCCAGCAGCGCTACTTCCCGAGGGGGCGCGGAGACCCAGTACTTC. Protein product: CASSATSRGGAETQYF.